The next 7 T cell receptor beta chains were all read from a single sample in a study of PD-1 blockade in classical Hodgkin lymphoma. Repertoires were generated with immunoSEQ multiplex PCR, while TCRdb's copy carries only in-frame clones and drops some. This sample has several thousand clones, with approximately 80% found just once. This sample's time point: newly diagnosed, previously untreated cHL patient sample. Thawed PBMCs underwent magnetic negative selection to obtain purified CD8+ T cells. The material sequenced was CD8+ T cells from blood. The receptors were sampled from a human donor with classical Hodgkin lymphoma.

CDR3 sequence reads: CASTVRGAHEQYF. The CDR3 nucleotides are TGTGCCAGCACGGTTCGGGGGGCGCACGAGCAGTACTTC. This chain uses TRBV7-2 with TRBJ2-7; TRBD2 might be the D (7 bases). Germline V lookup: CDR1 SGHTA, CDR2 FQGNSA. V lost 7 bases and J 5 bases, leaving 15 bases between the germline ends. This CDR3 has 13 amino acids.

This rearrangement joins TRBV27 to TRBJ2-1; D may be TRBD1 (6 bases). V was shortened by 6 bases and J by 9 bases, with 18 bases between the two germline ends. Germline-derived CDR1 and CDR2 are MNHEY and SMNVEV (reference sequence). This CDR3 region has 14 residues. DNA of the CDR3: TGTGCCAGCAGCCCCTGGGGGCCGGCGGGTGAGCAGTTCTTC. It encodes CASSPWGPAGEQFF.

The chain carries TRBV4-2 and TRBJ2-7; D not resolved. The V and J ends lost 3 bases and 3 bases respectively, with 12 bases between them. This CDR3 has 14 residues. CDR1 and CDR2 (germline): LGHNA, YNFKEQ. In nucleotides, the CDR3 is TGTGCCAGCAGCCATACCGGTGCCCTCTACGAGCAGTACTTC. Its translation is CASSHTGALYEQYF.

CDR3 nucleotide sequence: TGTGCCAGCCCCTCTCCTGGGCAGGGGGGAGGAGACACTGAAGCTTTCTTT. Amino acids: CASPSPGQGGGDTEAFF. The V and J genes are TRBV28 and TRBJ1-1; 7 nucleotides match TRBD1. With V trimmed by 8 bases and J by 3 bases, 18 bases remained unmatched. The CDR3 sequence is 17 residues long. CDR1 is MDHEN, CDR2 SYDVKM, per germline.

The V gene is TRBV29-1, the J gene TRBJ2-1, with D unresolved. The CDR3 consists of 13 residues. V was clipped by 3 bases and J by 2 bases, with 8 bases between them. CDR1 is SQVTM, CDR2 ANQGSEA, per germline. The CDR3 loop is CSVDDAAYNEQFF. The CDR3 bases are TGCAGCGTTGACGACGCGGCCTACAATGAGCAGTTCTTC.

This chain joins TRBV9 and TRBJ1-1, with 7 bases identical to TRBD1. V shed 3 bases, J shed 1 base, and the junction held 6 bases outside the gene matches. The CDR3 is 15 amino acids. Germline CDR1 and CDR2: SGDLS and YYNGEE. CDR3 region: CASSDTGAPNTEAFF. CDR3 nucleotides: TGTGCCAGCAGCGACACAGGGGCCCCGAACACTGAAGCTTTCTTT.

This clone was found once. Other nucleotide sequences from this sample produce the same CDR3. V is TRBV5-4 and J is TRBJ2-4, with 8 bases fitting TRBD1. The CDR3 sequence is 19 residues long. Trimming at V came to 1 base and at J to 0 bases, leaving 12 bases not matched to a gene. Per the germline V gene, CDR1 is SGHNT and CDR2 is YYREEE (reference sequence). In DNA, the CDR3 is TGTGCCAGCAGCTTGCCGGGACAGGTGGGGGGTGGAGCCAAAAACATTCAGTACTTC. Translated, it gives CASSLPGQVGGGAKNIQYF.